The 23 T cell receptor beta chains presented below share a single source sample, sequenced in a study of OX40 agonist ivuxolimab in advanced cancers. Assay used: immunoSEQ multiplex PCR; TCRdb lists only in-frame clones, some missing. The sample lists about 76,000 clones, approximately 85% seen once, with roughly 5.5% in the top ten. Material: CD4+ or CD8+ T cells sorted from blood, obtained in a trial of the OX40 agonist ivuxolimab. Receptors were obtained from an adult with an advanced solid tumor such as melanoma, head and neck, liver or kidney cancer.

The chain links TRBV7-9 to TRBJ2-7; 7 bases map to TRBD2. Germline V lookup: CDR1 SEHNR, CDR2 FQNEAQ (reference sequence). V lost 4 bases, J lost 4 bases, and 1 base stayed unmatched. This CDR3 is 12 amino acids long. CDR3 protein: CASSSGRYEQYF. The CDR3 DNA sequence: TGTGCCAGCAGCTCCGGGAGGTACGAGCAGTACTTC. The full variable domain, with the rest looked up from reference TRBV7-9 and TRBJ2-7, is DTGVSQNPRHKITKRGQNVTFRCDPISEHNRLYWYRQTLGQGPEFLTYFQNEAQLEKSRLLSDRFSAERPKGSFSTLEIQRTEQGDSAMYLCASSSGRYEQYFGPGTRLTVT.

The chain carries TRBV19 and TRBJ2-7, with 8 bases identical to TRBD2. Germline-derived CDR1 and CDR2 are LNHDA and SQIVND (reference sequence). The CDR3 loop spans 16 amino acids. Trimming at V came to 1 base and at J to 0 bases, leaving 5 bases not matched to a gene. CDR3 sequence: CASSIAAGGNSYEQYF. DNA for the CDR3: TGTGCCAGTAGTATAGCGGCGGGGGGCAACTCCTACGAGCAGTACTTC. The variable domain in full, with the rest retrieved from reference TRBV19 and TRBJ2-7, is DGGITQSPKYLFRKEGQNVTLSCEQNLNHDAMYWYRQDPGQGLRLIYYSQIVNDFQKGDIAEGYSVSREKKESFPLTVTSAQKNPTAFYLCASSIAAGGNSYEQYFGPGTRLTVT.

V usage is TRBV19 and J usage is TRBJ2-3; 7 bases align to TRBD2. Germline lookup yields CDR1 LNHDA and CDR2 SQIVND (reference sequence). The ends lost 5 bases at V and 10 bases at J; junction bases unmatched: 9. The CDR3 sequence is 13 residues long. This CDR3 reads CASSPPRTRAQYF. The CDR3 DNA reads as TGTGCCAGTAGTCCCCCCCGGACTAGGGCGCAGTATTTT.

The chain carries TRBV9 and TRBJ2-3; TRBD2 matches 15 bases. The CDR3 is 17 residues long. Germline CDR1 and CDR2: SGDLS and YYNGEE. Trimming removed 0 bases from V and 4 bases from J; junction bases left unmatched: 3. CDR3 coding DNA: TGTGCCAGCAGCGTAGGGACTAGCGGGGGGGCGGCAGATACGCAGTATTTT. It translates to CASSVGTSGGAADTQYF. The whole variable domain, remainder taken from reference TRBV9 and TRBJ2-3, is DSGVTQTPKHLITATGQRVTLRCSPRSGDLSVYWYQQSLDQGLQFLIQYYNGEERAKGNILERFSAQQFPDLHSELNLSSLELGDSALYFCASSVGTSGGAADTQYFGPGTRLTVL.

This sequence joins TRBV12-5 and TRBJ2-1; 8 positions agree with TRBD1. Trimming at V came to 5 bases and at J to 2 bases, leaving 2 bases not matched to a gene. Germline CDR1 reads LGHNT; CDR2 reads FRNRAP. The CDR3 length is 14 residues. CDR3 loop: CASGTDRAYNEQFF. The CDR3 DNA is TGTGCTAGTGGTACGGACAGGGCCTACAATGAGCAGTTCTTC.

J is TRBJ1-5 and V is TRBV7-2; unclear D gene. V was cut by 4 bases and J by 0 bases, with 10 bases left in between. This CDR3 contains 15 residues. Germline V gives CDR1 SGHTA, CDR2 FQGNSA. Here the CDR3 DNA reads TGTGCCAGCAGCTCAGGCGCTTATAGCAATCAGCCCCAGCATTTT. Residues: CASSSGAYSNQPQHF.

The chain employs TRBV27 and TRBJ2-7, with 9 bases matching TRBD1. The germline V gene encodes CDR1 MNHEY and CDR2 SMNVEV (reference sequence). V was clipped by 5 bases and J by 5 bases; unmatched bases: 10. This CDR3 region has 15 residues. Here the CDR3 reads CASSPSGQGLNEQYF. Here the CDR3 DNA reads TGTGCCAGCAGTCCAAGCGGACAGGGGCTCAACGAGCAGTACTTC.

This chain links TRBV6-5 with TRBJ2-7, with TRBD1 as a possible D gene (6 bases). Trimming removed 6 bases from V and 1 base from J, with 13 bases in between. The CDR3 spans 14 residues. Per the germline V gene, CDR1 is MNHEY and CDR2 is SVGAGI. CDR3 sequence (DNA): TGTGCCAGCAGCGGGACACTTGGTTCCTACGAGCAGTACTTC. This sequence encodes CASSGTLGSYEQYF.

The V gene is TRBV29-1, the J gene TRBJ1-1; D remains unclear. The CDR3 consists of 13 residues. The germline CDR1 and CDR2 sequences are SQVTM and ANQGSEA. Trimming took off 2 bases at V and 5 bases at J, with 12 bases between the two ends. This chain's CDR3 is CSVEQVLATEAFF. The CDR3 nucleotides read TGCAGCGTTGAACAGGTATTAGCGACTGAAGCTTTCTTT.

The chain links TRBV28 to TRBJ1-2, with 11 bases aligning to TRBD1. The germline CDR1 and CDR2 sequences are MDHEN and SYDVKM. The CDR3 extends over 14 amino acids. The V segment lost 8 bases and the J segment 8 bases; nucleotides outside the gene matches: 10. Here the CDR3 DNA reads TGTGCCAGCTTCCTCGGGACAGGGGGTCTAGGCTACACCTTC. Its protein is CASFLGTGGLGYTF.

The DNA of the CDR3 is TGTGCCAGCAGTCCTACGGCGGCAGATACGCAGTATTTT. It codes for CASSPTAADTQYF. The chain uses TRBV6-5 and TRBJ2-3; D remains ambiguous. V lost 5 bases to trimming and J lost 4 bases, with 10 bases between them. The length of the CDR3 is 13 residues. Germline loops: CDR1 MNHEY, CDR2 SVGAGI.

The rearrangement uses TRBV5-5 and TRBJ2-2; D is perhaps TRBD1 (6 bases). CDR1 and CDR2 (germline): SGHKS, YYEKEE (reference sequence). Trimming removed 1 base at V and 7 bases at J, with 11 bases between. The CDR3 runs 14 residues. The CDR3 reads CASSLNREVGELFF. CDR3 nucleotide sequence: TGTGCCAGCAGCTTGAACAGGGAAGTCGGGGAGCTGTTTTTT.

The CDR3 loop is CASSQELRVAGYTDTQYF. The CDR3 coding sequence is TGTGCCAGCAGCCAAGAACTACGGGTAGCGGGCTACACAGATACGCAGTATTTT. This chain connects TRBV4-2 to TRBJ2-3; 7 bases match TRBD2. V lost 0 bases and J lost 2; bases outside the gene matches: 11. The CDR3 contains 18 residues. Per the germline V gene, CDR1 is LGHNA and CDR2 is YNFKEQ.

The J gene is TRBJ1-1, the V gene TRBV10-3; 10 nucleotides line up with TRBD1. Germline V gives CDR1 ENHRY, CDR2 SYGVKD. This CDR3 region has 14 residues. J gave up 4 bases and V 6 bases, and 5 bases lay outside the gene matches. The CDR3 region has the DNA TGTGCCATCAGGGACAGGGGGTCGGGCACTGAAGCTTTCTTT. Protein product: CAIRDRGSGTEAFF.

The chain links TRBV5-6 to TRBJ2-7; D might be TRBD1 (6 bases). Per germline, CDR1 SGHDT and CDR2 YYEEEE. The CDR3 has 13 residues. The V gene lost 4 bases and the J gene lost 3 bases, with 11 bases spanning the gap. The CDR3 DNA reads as TGTGCCAGCAGCCCGGGACACCTCTACGAGCAGTACTTC. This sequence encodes CASSPGHLYEQYF.

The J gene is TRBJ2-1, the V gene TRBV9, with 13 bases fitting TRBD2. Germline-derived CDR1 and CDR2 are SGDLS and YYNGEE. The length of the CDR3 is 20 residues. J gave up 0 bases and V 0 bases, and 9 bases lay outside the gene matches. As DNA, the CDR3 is TGTGCCAGCAGCGTAGAAGGACTAGCGGGAGTTGGGGACTCCTACAATGAGCAGTTCTTC. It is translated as CASSVEGLAGVGDSYNEQFF.

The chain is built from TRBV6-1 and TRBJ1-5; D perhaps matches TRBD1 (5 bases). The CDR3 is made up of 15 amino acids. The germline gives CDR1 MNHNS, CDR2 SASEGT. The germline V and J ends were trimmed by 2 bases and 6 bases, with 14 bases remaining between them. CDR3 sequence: CASSEHDRAGQPQHF. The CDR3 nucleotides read TGTGCCAGCAGTGAACATGACAGAGCGGGTCAGCCCCAGCATTTT.

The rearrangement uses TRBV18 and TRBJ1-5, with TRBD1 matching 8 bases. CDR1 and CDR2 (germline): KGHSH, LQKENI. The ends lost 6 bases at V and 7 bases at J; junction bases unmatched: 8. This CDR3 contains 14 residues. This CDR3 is CASSQDRVSQPQHF. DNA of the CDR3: TGTGCCAGCTCGCAGGACAGGGTCAGCCAGCCCCAGCATTTT. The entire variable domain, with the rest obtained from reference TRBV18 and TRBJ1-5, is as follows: NAGVMQNPRHLVRRRGQEARLRCSPMKGHSHVYWYRQLPEEGLKFMVYLQKENIIDESGMPKERFSAEFPKEGPSILRIQQVVRGDSAAYFCASSQDRVSQPQHFGDGTRLSIL.

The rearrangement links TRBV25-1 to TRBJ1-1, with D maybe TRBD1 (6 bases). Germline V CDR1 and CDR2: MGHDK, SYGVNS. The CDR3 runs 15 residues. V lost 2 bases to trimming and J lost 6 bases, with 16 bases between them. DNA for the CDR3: TGTGCCAGCAGTGAACCCGGGACAAGGAAACCTGAAGCTTTCTTT. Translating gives CASSEPGTRKPEAFF.

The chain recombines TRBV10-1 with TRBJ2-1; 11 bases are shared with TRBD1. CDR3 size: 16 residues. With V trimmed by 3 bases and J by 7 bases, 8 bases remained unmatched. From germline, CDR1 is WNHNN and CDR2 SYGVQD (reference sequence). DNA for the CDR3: TGCGCCAGCAGTGATTTCCGGACAGGGGGCCAGAATGAGCAGTTCTTC. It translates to CASSDFRTGGQNEQFF.

The CDR3 here is CASSLGRLNTEAFF. CDR3 nucleotide sequence: TGCGCCAGCAGCTTGGGACGGTTGAACACTGAAGCTTTCTTT. The V and J genes are TRBV5-1 and TRBJ1-1; D is undetermined. The CDR3 is 14 residues long. The V gene's germline CDR1 is SGHRS and CDR2 YFSETQ. Trimming cost V 0 bases and J 0 bases, with 6 bases left between them.

Written as DNA, the CDR3 is TGTGCCAGCGACACTAGACTAGCGGGACCCAACCGGAGATGGACCCAGTACTTC. This codes for CASDTRLAGPNRRWTQYF. The chain uses TRBV28 and TRBJ2-5, with TRBD2 identical over 11 bases. The V segment lost 8 bases and the J segment 7 bases; nucleotides outside the gene matches: 21. The CDR3 extends over 18 amino acids. CDR1 and CDR2 from the germline V gene are MDHEN and SYDVKM.

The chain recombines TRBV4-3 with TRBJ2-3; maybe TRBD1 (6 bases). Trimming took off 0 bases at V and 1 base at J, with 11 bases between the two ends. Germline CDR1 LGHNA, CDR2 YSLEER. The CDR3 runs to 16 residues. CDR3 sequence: CASSQDWGLRTDTQYF. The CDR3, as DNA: TGCGCCAGCAGCCAAGATTGGGGGCTCCGCACAGATACGCAGTATTTT.